These 27 T cell receptor beta chains came from one sample sequenced in a study of blood T cells in healthy people across ages. A sample-barcoded 5' primer and a J-beta primer mix were used in a second PCR of about 7 to 12 cycles. One entry per CDR3 protein, called by TCRdb with MiXCR from the 5' RACE reads. The table has more than 500,000 distinct CDR3 sequences, about 27% seen once. The same sample was also used in a study of T cells of mothers and their children.

The sequenced sample consisted of blood. Every receptor here comes from a boy aged 2 to 10 in good health.

The chain recombines TRBV7-2 with TRBJ2-1; tentatively, D is TRBD2 (6 bases). Germline V CDR1 and CDR2: SGHTA, FQGNSA. CDR3 length equals 13 residues. V was pared by 4 bases and J by 6 bases, with 10 bases between. CDR3 in DNA: TGTGCCAGCAGCTCGACTAGGCTCAATGAGCAGTTCTTC. Protein product: CASSSTRLNEQFF.

This clonotype has a handful of counts. The junction does not match germline at one end; this may be a read error. The chain is built from TRBV29-1 and TRBJ2-5; 7 bases are a match to TRBD2. The germline gives CDR1 SQVTM, CDR2 ANQGSEA. The CDR3 is 13 amino acids. Here the CDR3 reads CSVLFSGKETRYF. The CDR3 nucleotides are TGCAGCGTACTCTTCAGCGGGAAAGAGACCCGGTACTTC.

This clonotype was recorded a few times. The rearrangement links TRBV11-2 to TRBJ2-4; D is perhaps TRBD2 (5 bases). V was trimmed by 4 bases and J by 9 bases, leaving 13 bases between them. Germline V gene sequence: CDR1 SGHAT, CDR2 FQNNGV. The CDR3 is 13 residues long. DNA of the CDR3: TGTGCCAGCAGCTCAGTCGGGGTCTTCATTCAGTACTTC. It yields the protein CASSSVGVFIQYF.

The V call is TRBV27, the J call TRBJ2-2, with 8 bases fitting TRBD2. Losses at the gene ends were 1 base for V and 4 bases for J; bases not matched to a gene: 11. Germline CDR1 reads MNHEY; CDR2 reads SMNVEV (reference sequence). The CDR3 loop spans 18 amino acids. The CDR3 loop is CASSLYGLAGTTTGELFF. For the CDR3, the DNA is TGTGCCAGCAGTTTATATGGGCTAGCGGGTACCACCACCGGGGAGCTGTTTTTT.

The rearrangement uses TRBV27 and TRBJ1-2; D gene unclear. Between the trimmed V and J ends, which lost 1 base and 4 bases, there was a span of 13 bases. This CDR3 region has 15 residues. Looked up from germline, CDR1 is MNHEY and CDR2 is SMNVEV (reference sequence). The CDR3 DNA reads TGTGCCAGCAGTTTATATGGGAGCAGGATCTATGGCTACACCTTC. Protein: CASSLYGSRIYGYTF.

The J gene is TRBJ2-6, the V gene TRBV12-3 or TRBV12-4; a weak D match, TRBD1 (5 bases). The CDR3 spans 13 residues. Trimming cost V 8 bases and J 2 bases, with 7 bases left between them. The CDR3 loop reads CASGAPGANVLTF. CDR3 DNA: TGTGCCAGCGGGGCTCCTGGGGCCAACGTCCTGACTTTC.

This clonotype has just a few counts. The gene calls are TRBV5-4 and TRBJ2-5, with 9 bases fitting TRBD2. Germline CDR1 SGHNT, CDR2 YYREEE (reference sequence). The CDR3 consists of 15 residues. V lost 4 bases, J lost 2 bases, and 6 bases stayed unmatched. CDR3 in amino acids: CASSLRTSVQETQYF. Here the CDR3 DNA reads TGTGCCAGCAGCCTACGGACTAGCGTGCAAGAGACCCAGTACTTC.

Concerning this clonotype: This CDR3 fails to terminate in the conserved phenylalanine or tryptophan, so it likely reflects a read error. Because the CDR3's place on the DNA is in doubt, the DNA is left out and the CDR3 is given as listed by TCRdb. This chain connects TRBV12-3 or TRBV12-4 to TRBJ2-5; the table calls TRBD1, which could not be checked here. With termini counted, the CDR3 has 11 amino acids. This CDR3 is CASSLSRDRGL.

The V call is TRBV5-1, the J call TRBJ2-5, with a possible D match to TRBD2 (6 bases). The CDR3 totals 15 residues. V gave up 2 bases and J gave up 2 bases, with 13 bases separating them. CDR1 is SGHRS and CDR2 is YFSETQ in the germline V gene. The CDR3 reads CASSFVSGRQETQYF. CDR3 sequence (DNA): TGCGCCAGCAGCTTCGTGTCGGGGAGGCAAGAGACCCAGTACTTC.

The rearrangement links TRBV7-2 to TRBJ2-5; D perhaps matches TRBD1 (6 bases). Germline values: CDR1 SGHTA, CDR2 FQGNSA. Trimming took off 3 bases at V and 3 bases at J, with 14 bases between the two ends. The CDR3 contains 15 residues. Written as DNA, the CDR3 is TGTGCCAGCAGCTTTACCGGGACACAGAAAGAGACCCAGTACTTC. This translates into CASSFTGTQKETQYF.

The rearrangement links TRBV13 to TRBJ2-1; 11 nucleotides match TRBD2. Germline trimming cut 2 bases from V and 7 bases from J; bases unmatched to any gene: 7. The CDR3 loop spans 16 amino acids. Germline-derived CDR1 and CDR2 are PRHDT and FYEKMQ (reference sequence). CDR3 in DNA: TGTGCCAGCAGCTTAATAGCGGGGGGGCCTTGGAATGAGCAGTTCTTC. Protein sequence: CASSLIAGGPWNEQFF.

This chain uses TRBV29-1 with TRBJ2-7, with TRBD1 identical over 8 bases. CDR1 and CDR2 from the germline V gene are SQVTM and ANQGSEA. The CDR3 consists of 11 residues. The V gene end was trimmed by 7 bases and the J gene end by 6 bases; junction bases not matched to a gene: 5. This CDR3 is CSAPQGAEQYF. CDR3 nucleotides: TGCAGCGCTCCCCAGGGGGCCGAGCAGTACTTC.

CDR3 nucleotides: TGTGCCAGCAGCATACGGTCAAGCACCGGGGAGCTGTTTTTT. Protein: CASSIRSSTGELFF. V gene TRBV5-5 combines with J gene TRBJ2-2, with D uncertain. The CDR3 is 14 amino acids. Germline CDR1 and CDR2: SGHKS and YYEKEE (reference sequence). The V end was cut by 4 bases, the J end by 4 bases, with 11 bases between.

Of note for this clonotype: The junction and the germline gene differ at one end; a read error may be behind it. This rearrangement joins TRBV29-1 to TRBJ2-5; 7 bases match TRBD1. Germline values: CDR1 SQVTM, CDR2 ANQGSEA. This CDR3 spans 12 amino acids. This chain's CDR3 is CSVVLGTEAQYF. The CDR3 nucleotides read TGCAGCGTTGTCCTTGGGACAGAGGCCCAGTACTTC.

As concerns this clonotype: A read error may produce the germline difference seen at one junction end. The genes are TRBV30 and TRBJ2-1; D gene unclear. From germline, CDR1 is GTSNPN and CDR2 SVGIG (reference sequence). This CDR3 is built from 17 residues. The CDR3 loop is CAWSGQGARNLYDEQFF. The CDR3 bases are TGTGCCTGGAGTGGCCAAGGAGCGAGGAACCTCTACGATGAGCAGTTCTTC.

The chain employs TRBV9 and TRBJ2-5; D possibly corresponds to TRBD2 (5 bases). V lost 0 bases to trimming and J lost 1 base, with 13 bases between them. Germline values: CDR1 SGDLS, CDR2 YYNGEE. The CDR3 has 16 amino acids. The CDR3: CASSVAKRSLQETQYF. CDR3 nucleotides: TGTGCCAGCAGCGTAGCTAAGCGGAGCCTCCAAGAGACCCAGTACTTC.

This clonotype occurred many times. V gene TRBV5-5 combines with J gene TRBJ2-7; 8 nucleotides align to TRBD1. CDR1 and CDR2 from the germline V gene are SGHKS and YYEKEE (reference sequence). This CDR3 has 14 amino acids. Unmatched junction bases numbered 6, after V lost 3 bases and J lost 4 bases. The CDR3: CASSWTGMGYEQYF. The CDR3 nucleotides are TGTGCCAGCAGCTGGACAGGGATGGGTTACGAGCAGTACTTC.

There are a few counts of this clonotype. The CDR3 region is CASSLTRPGDEQYF. CDR3 sequence (DNA): TGTGCCAGCAGTTTAACCAGGCCCGGGGACGAGCAGTACTTC. The J gene is TRBJ2-7, the V gene TRBV12-3 or TRBV12-4; D possibly corresponds to TRBD2 (5 bases). The CDR3 totals 14 residues. Deletions cut 2 bases from V and 5 bases from J, with 13 bases between.

The chain uses TRBV7-3 and TRBJ2-7; 9 positions agree with TRBD1. The junction had 5 bases not matched to a gene; V was cut back by 3 bases and J by 5 bases. Germline assignment: CDR1 SGHTA and CDR2 FQGTGA. The CDR3 covers 14 residues. CDR3 DNA: TGTGCCAGCAGCTTGTTGGACAGGGGAGACGAGCAGTACTTC. Its translation is CASSLLDRGDEQYF.

The rearrangement uses TRBV20-1 and TRBJ2-1, with D perhaps matching TRBD2 (6 bases). Trimming took 6 bases from V and 9 from J, leaving 18 bases between them. The CDR3 extends over 13 amino acids. Germline CDR1 reads DFQATT; CDR2 reads SNEGSKA (reference sequence). This CDR3 is CSATGEGHREQFF. CDR3 bases: TGCAGTGCGACGGGGGAAGGGCACCGTGAGCAGTTCTTC.

The chain links TRBV6-1 to TRBJ1-2, with 9 bases that match TRBD1. With 7 bases clipped from V and 4 bases from J, the junction kept 7 bases outside the gene matches. This CDR3 is built from 14 residues. The V gene's germline CDR1 is MNHNS and CDR2 SASEGT. The CDR3 here is CASKGTGRGYGYTF. The CDR3 nucleotides read TGTGCCAGCAAAGGGACAGGGAGGGGCTATGGCTACACCTTC.

This clonotype has just a few counts. J is TRBJ2-7 and V is TRBV12-3 or TRBV12-4, with D perhaps matching TRBD2 (6 bases). Between the trimmed V and J ends, which lost 6 bases and 4 bases, there was a span of 16 bases. The CDR3 loop spans 14 amino acids. The CDR3 bases are TGTGCCAGCAGGCCCCGGGGGATTAGTTACGAGCAGTACTTC. Translating it yields CASRPRGISYEQYF.

As to this clonotype: A read error may produce the germline difference seen at one junction end. This chain connects TRBV7-2 to TRBJ1-6; D remains ambiguous. The germline gives CDR1 SGHTA, CDR2 FQGNSA. The CDR3 consists of 15 residues. This chain's CDR3 is CASSLYGSYNPPLHF. Written as DNA, the CDR3 is TGTGCCAGCAGCTTATACGGCAGTTATAATCCACCCCTGCACTTT.

This clonotype was recorded a few times. The CDR3 protein is CASSTVGGALYNEQFF. As DNA, the CDR3 is TGTGCCAGCAGCACGGTGGGGGGCGCGCTTTACAATGAGCAGTTCTTC. V gene TRBV7-8 combines with J gene TRBJ2-1; tentatively, D is TRBD1 or TRBD2 (6 bases each). Germline CDR1 reads SGHVS; CDR2 reads FQNEAQ. The length of the CDR3 is 16 residues. Trimming took 5 bases from V and 4 from J, leaving 18 bases between them.

This clonotype came up once. This sequence joins TRBV12-3 or TRBV12-4 and TRBJ2-2; 8 bases agree with TRBD2. V lost 2 bases and J lost 2; bases outside the gene matches: 4. The CDR3 is 16 residues long. The CDR3 here is CASSLRRGDNTGELFF. The CDR3 bases are TGTGCCAGCAGTTTAAGGCGGGGGGATAACACCGGGGAGCTGTTTTTT.

The rearrangement joins TRBV20-1 to TRBJ2-1, with D perhaps assigned TRBD1 or TRBD2 (5 bases each). With 0 bases removed from V and 0 bases from J, the gap between germline ends came to 15 bases. This CDR3 region has 17 residues. Germline-derived CDR1 and CDR2 are DFQATT and SNEGSKA (reference sequence). CDR3 protein: CSARDRGNRSSYNEQFF. The CDR3 coding sequence is TGCAGTGCTAGAGATCGGGGAAACAGGAGCTCCTACAATGAGCAGTTCTTC.

This clonotype has a handful of counts. The chain combines TRBV27 with TRBJ2-1; D unresolved. Trimming removed 4 bases from V and 1 base from J, with 11 bases in between. The V gene's germline CDR1 is MNHEY and CDR2 SMNVEV (reference sequence). CDR3 length: 15 amino acids. CDR3 sequence reads: CASSSPLGSYNEQFF. Here the CDR3 DNA reads TGTGCCAGCAGTTCACCTCTAGGTTCCTACAATGAGCAGTTCTTC.